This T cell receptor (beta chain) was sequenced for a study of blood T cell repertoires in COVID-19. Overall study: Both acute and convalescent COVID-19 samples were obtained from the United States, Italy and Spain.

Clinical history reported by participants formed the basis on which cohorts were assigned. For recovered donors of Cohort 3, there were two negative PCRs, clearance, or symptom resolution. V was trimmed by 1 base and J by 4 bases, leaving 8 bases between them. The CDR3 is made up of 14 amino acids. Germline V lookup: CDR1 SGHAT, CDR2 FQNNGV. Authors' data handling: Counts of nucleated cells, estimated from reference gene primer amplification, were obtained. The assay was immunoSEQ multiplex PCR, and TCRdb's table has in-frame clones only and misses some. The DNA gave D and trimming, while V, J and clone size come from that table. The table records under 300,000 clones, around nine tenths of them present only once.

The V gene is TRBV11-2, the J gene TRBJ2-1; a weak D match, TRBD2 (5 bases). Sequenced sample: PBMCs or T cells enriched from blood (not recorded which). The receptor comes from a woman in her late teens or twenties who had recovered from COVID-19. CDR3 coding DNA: TGTGCCAGCAGCTTAGCGGGGTCTTACAATGAGCAGTTCTTC. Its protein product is CASSLAGSYNEQFF.